This TCR beta chain was sequenced during a study of human thymus T cells (TCRdb year 2020). With respect to the entire study: TCR alpha and beta repertoires from roughly eight infant thymus samples and a few related peripheral blood samples were characterized in the study. The infant donors were about 6 to 250 days old, and the cohort included several males and two females. The investigation overall reported the following: Usage of V and J gene segments appeared to be biased in both the thymic and the peripheral blood repertoires. On average, thymus samples gave 750,000 to 1,000,000 unique TCRB clonotypes, whereas blood samples gave around 80,000. According to the related research, thymic TCR repertoires were highly overlapping among unrelated individuals.

Thymus tissue was collected as surgical resects that were removed during corrective cardiac surgery. Donors were immunologically healthy infants undergoing open corrective cardiac surgery for congenital heart defects in Finland. Thymocytes were mechanically released from the tissue and were stored as pellets of roughly 10-34 million cells at -70 degrees C. A QIAsymphony instrument was used to extract genomic DNA from the frozen cell pellets. The immunoSEQ multiplex PCR assay was used to amplify the TCRB and TCRAD loci from a standardized amount of quality-controlled genomic DNA. Amplicons spanned the V(D)J region at a length sufficient to cover the CDR3 and identify V and J genes. Amplicon sequencing was performed on an Illumina platform through the commercial immunoSEQ service. Per the original workflow: Corrections for primer bias and sequencing errors followed previously described methods, while TCRAD and TCRB definitions were based on the IMGT database. Analysis of the repertoires was done with immunoSEQ Analyzer 3.0 and VDJTools and included basic statistics, V/J segment usage, diversity estimates, rarefaction and pairwise overlap. To estimate diversity, the Chao1, ChaoE, Efron-Thisted, Shannon and inverse Simpson indices were applied, and diversity was also estimated on datasets down-sampled to the smallest sample. Repertoire overlap was assessed by strict matching of CDR3 nucleotide sequence, V gene and J gene, and clustering was done by Jaccard-based multidimensional scaling. The table comes from immuneACCESS by way of TCRdb, which keeps in-frame sequences with V and J called. Part of the clones is missing from these tables; in studies checked, under half for an unresolved V gene and the rest for unknown reasons. D and trimming come from the DNA, and the V and J calls and clone size come from that table. Recorded for this sample are roughly 130,000 clones; around 96% of them occurred a single time. In total, the top ten clones hold 0.02% to 0.03% of the sample.

The sample holds a few counts of this clone. Its antigen remains undetermined. Base-call qualities are not available, and no considerably larger clone is one nucleotide away. This sequence originates from a boy younger than two with a congenital heart defect but otherwise immunologically healthy. Specimen: thymus tissue.

Read as DNA, the sequence is TGTGCCAGCAGTGGCGGGATCAGCAGTGACTCACCCCTCCACTTT. Its translation is CASSGGISSDSPLHF. The chain is made from TRBV6-1 and TRBJ1-6; too little of a D gene remains to name it. Taken from cysteine to phenylalanine, the CDR3 has 15 residues. Of all the DNA, just the CDR3 is kept, 45 bases in frame from base 1. Trimming at the junction amounts to 4 bases on V and 10 bases on J, and the germline ends lie 17 bases apart. CDR1 and CDR2 were assigned from the germline V gene as MNHNS and SASEGT.